This is a list of T cell receptor beta chains from one sample in a study of cytomegalovirus exposure and HLA in healthy donors. Clones were sequenced by immunoSEQ multiplex PCR, and TCRdb holds only the in-frame ones, with some missing. Of 100,000 to 150,000 clones listed, approximately 88% are singletons. Sample: PBMCs. These TCRs come from a man in his late teens or twenties in good health and CMV-seronegative. Each CDR3 is given with its conserved first and last residue. Fields, in order: J gene, V gene, D gene, CDR3 protein, CDR3 DNA. The D gene is left open where the match is weak.

j_call: TRBJ1-4; v_call: TRBV19; d_call: NA; cdr3_aa: CASTKYGGGNEKLFF; cdr3_nt: TGTGCCAGTACTAAATACGGTGGGGGGAATGAAAAACTGTTTTTT
j_call: TRBJ2-1; v_call: TRBV5-1; d_call: NA; cdr3_aa: CASSLAGSDEQFF; cdr3_nt: TGCGCCAGCAGCTTGGCAGGGTCCGATGAGCAGTTCTTC
j_call: TRBJ2-1; v_call: TRBV7-8; d_call: TRBD2; cdr3_aa: CASSFNSGMENEQFF; cdr3_nt: TGTGCCAGCAGCTTTAATAGCGGGATGGAAAATGAGCAGTTCTTC
j_call: TRBJ2-5; v_call: TRBV12-5; d_call: TRBD2; cdr3_aa: CASGFGLAQETQYF; cdr3_nt: TGTGCTAGTGGCTTCGGACTAGCCCAAGAGACCCAGTACTTC
j_call: TRBJ2-7; v_call: TRBV6-5; d_call: NA; cdr3_aa: CASIFLEGSGGEQYF; cdr3_nt: TGTGCCAGCATCTTCCTTGAGGGCTCGGGCGGCGAGCAGTACTTC
j_call: TRBJ1-1; v_call: TRBV5-4; d_call: NA; cdr3_aa: CASSFPYRAGNTEAFF; cdr3_nt: TGTGCCAGCAGCTTCCCCTACAGGGCAGGGAACACTGAAGCTTTCTTT
j_call: TRBJ2-1; v_call: TRBV19; d_call: TRBD2; cdr3_aa: CASSSGLAGVKGEFF; cdr3_nt: TGTGCCAGTAGCTCGGGACTAGCGGGAGTAAAGGGGGAGTTCTTC
j_call: TRBJ2-1; v_call: TRBV2; d_call: NA; cdr3_aa: CASSEVTGNINEQFF; cdr3_nt: TGTGCCAGCAGTGAAGTGACAGGTAACATCAATGAGCAGTTCTTC
j_call: TRBJ2-2; v_call: TRBV9; d_call: NA; cdr3_aa: CASSTQGTGELFF; cdr3_nt: TGTGCCAGCAGCACACAGGGAACCGGGGAGCTGTTTTTT
j_call: TRBJ2-4; v_call: TRBV27; d_call: NA; cdr3_aa: CASSPSGTSHIQYF; cdr3_nt: TGTGCCAGCAGTCCTTCCGGGACATCTCACATTCAGTACTTC
j_call: TRBJ2-1; v_call: TRBV12-5; d_call: TRBD2; cdr3_aa: CASGRGSSYNEQFF; cdr3_nt: TGTGCTAGTGGGCGGGGGAGCTCCTACAATGAGCAGTTCTTC
j_call: TRBJ1-2; v_call: TRBV11-3; d_call: NA; cdr3_aa: CASSITWGPTNYGYTF; cdr3_nt: TGTGCCAGCAGCATAACGTGGGGCCCTACTAACTATGGCTACACCTTC
j_call: TRBJ1-5; v_call: TRBV10-3; d_call: NA; cdr3_aa: CAISDVSDSFNQPQHF; cdr3_nt: TGTGCCATCAGTGATGTTTCCGACAGCTTCAATCAGCCCCAGCATTTT
j_call: TRBJ1-3; v_call: TRBV5-1; d_call: NA; cdr3_aa: CASSLDRSSGNTIYF; cdr3_nt: TGCGCCAGCAGCTTGGACAGGAGCTCTGGAAACACCATATATTTT